This TCR beta chain was identified in a study of blood T cell repertoires in COVID-19. Study-wide context: Some COVID-19 samples were acute and others convalescent; all came from the United States, Italy and Spain. T cells, B-cell-depleted T cells, or PBMCs provided the cDNA or gDNA that served as material.

Trimming cost V 3 bases and J 1 base; bases outside gene matches: 10. The CDR3 sequence is 17 residues long. Looked up from germline, CDR1 is GTSNPN and CDR2 is SVGIG (reference sequence). Authors' methods: Estimates of nucleated cell counts were drawn from the amplification of reference gene primers. Sequencing was performed with immunoSEQ multiplex PCR; in TCRdb, only in-frame clones are kept and a portion is missing. For V, J and clone size, that table is used; D and trimming come from the DNA. The sample yields approximately 260,000 clones, more than 80% seen once. The sequenced sample consisted of peripheral blood. The rearrangement uses TRBV30 and TRBJ2-3; TRBD2 matches at 10 bases. The source of this sequence is a woman aged 40 to 50 with acute or convalescent COVID-19. The CDR3 reads CAWRPPFLAGGTDTQYF. In nucleotides, the CDR3 is TGTGCCTGGAGACCCCCTTTCCTAGCGGGGGGCACAGATACGCAGTATTTT.